This TCR beta chain was retrieved from a study of T-cell memory formation after mild COVID-19 (dated by TCRdb to 2020 to 2023). About the investigation overall: TCR sequence clusters from the two donors were found to be largely donor specific. Longitudinal TCRalpha and TCRbeta repertoire sequencing tracked T-cell clones expanding and contracting after mild COVID-19 in two donors. The cohort comprised two young, previously healthy adult volunteers, one female and one male. The investigation overall reported the following: Contracting CD4+ clones were located mainly in the CM and EM memory subsets, whereas CD8+ clones were found to be enriched in EMRA. Whether the second-wave clones peaking on day 37 were SARS-CoV-2 specific was not confirmed. Balanced CD4/CD8 phenotypes were observed for clones contracting from day 15 to 85, whereas a bias towards CD4+ was observed for a second wave of clones expanding from day 15 to 37. Some responding clones were detected in pre-infection memory, suggesting pre-existing cross-reactive memory T cells joined the SARS-CoV-2 response. The study included only a couple of mild cases, and larger cohorts that include severe cases with pre-infection samples were judged to be necessary.

The table lists this clonotype with a few counts. The antigen it binds to is not known. No per-base quality is available; no much larger clone lies one base away. Reads for this sample came from an Illumina NovaSeq 6000. Using 5'RACE with constant-segment primers, TCRalpha and TCRbeta cDNA libraries were constructed, with sample barcodes and unique molecular identifiers added in the process. RNA was extracted from every sample with Trizol reagent. Libraries were amplified in two PCR steps, with a second sample barcode and Illumina TruSeq adapters added in the second step. Libraries were sequenced on an Illumina NovaSeq with 2 x 150 bp paired-end reads. The authors processed their data as follows. The reads were demultiplexed and collapsed into UMI-guided consensus sequences using migec v1.2.7. Using mixcr v2.1.11, UMI consensuses were aligned to TRA and TRB V and J templates and then assembled into clonotypes. A clonotype was counted as expanded or contracted only when both edgeR and NoisET called the clonotype significant, with the noise models trained on biological replicates. For edgeR calls, a false discovery rate-adjusted p below 0.01 and a log2 fold-change threshold of 1 were applied. PCA with hierarchical clustering of max-normalized trajectories of the 1000 most abundant clonotypes was used as exploratory dynamics analysis. Separately sequenced CD4+ and CD8+ repertoires were used to assign the CD4 or CD8 phenotype of responding clones. In-frame beta chains were kept once TCRdb had trimmed the public reads at Q25 with fastp and called clones with MiXCR. Rows with one shared CDR3 protein collapse into an entry with the most common genes and DNA. V and J calls and clone size were set by TCRdb, not the authors. The sample data list hundreds of thousands of distinct CDR3 sequences, and 25% to 30% of these were observed just once. Clones ranked in the top ten supply roughly 14% of the sample.

PBMCs were isolated by Ficoll-Paque density gradient centrifugation. Specimen: PBMCs or a T cell subset sorted from them (not recorded which). The clonotype originates from an adult woman who had mild COVID-19 (a few samples of this study predate the infection). The sample titles of this study are shuffled in the database, so cell type and time point are left out; the donor was told from shared clones.

The DNA sequence reads TGTGCCACCAGCACTCAGGGGGGCAGCGGAGAGACCCAGTACTTC. The translation is CATSTQGGSGETQYF. The chain uses TRBV15 and TRBJ2-5; the D gene is possibly TRBD1, with 7 bases matching. The CDR3 holds 15 amino acids from the cysteine to the phenylalanine. Of the read, only the CDR3 DNA is kept; its 45 bases are in frame from base 1. V is reduced by 4 bases and J by 4 bases, leaving a spacing of 16 bases between them. CDR1 and CDR2 are drawn from the germline V gene (reference sequence): LNHNV, YYDKDF.